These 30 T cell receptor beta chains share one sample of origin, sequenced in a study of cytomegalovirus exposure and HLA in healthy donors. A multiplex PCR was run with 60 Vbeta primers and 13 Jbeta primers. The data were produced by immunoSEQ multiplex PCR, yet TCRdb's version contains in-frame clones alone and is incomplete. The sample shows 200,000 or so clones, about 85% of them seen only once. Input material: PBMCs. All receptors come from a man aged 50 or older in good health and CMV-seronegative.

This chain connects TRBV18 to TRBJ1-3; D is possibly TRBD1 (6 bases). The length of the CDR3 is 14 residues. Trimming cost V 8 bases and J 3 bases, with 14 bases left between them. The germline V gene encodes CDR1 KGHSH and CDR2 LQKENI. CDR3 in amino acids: CASAQGQDGNTIYF. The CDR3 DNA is TGTGCCAGCGCGCAGGGGCAGGATGGAAACACCATATATTTT.

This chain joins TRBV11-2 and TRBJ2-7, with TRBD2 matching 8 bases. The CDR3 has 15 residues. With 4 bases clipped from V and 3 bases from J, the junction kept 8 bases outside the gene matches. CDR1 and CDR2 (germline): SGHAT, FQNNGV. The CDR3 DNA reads TGTGCCAGCAGCTCGGGGTTGGGACTAGTCTACGAGCAGTACTTC. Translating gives CASSSGLGLVYEQYF.

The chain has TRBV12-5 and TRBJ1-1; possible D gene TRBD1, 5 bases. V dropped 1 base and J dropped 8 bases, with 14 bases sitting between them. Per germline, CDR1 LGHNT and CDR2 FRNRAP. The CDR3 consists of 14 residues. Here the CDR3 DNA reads TGTGCTAGTGGTTTGGACGGACATAGGGAAGAAGCTTTCTTT. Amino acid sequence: CASGLDGHREEAFF.

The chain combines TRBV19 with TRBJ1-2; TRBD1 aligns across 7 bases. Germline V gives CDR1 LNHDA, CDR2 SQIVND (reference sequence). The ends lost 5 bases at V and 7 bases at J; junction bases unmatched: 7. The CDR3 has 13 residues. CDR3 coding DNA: TGTGCCAGTAGTCCAAGACAGGGAGTTGGCTACACCTTC. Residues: CASSPRQGVGYTF.

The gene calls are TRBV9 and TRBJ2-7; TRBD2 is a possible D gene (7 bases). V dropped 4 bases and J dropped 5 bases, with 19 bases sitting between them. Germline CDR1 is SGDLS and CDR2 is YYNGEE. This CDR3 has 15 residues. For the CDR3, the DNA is TGTGCCAGCAGCTTGGGGGGGTCACAGGGCAACGAGCAGTACTTC. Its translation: CASSLGGSQGNEQYF. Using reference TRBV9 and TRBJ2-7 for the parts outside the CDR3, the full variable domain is DSGVTQTPKHLITATGQRVTLRCSPRSGDLSVYWYQQSLDQGLQFLIQYYNGEERAKGNILERFSAQQFPDLHSELNLSSLELGDSALYFCASSLGGSQGNEQYFGPGTRLTVT.

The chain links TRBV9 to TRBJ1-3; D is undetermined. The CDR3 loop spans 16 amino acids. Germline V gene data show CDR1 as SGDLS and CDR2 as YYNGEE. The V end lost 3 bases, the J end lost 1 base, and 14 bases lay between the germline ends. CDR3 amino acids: CASSASTAKSGNTIYF. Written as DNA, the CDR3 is TGTGCCAGCAGCGCATCGACTGCAAAATCTGGAAACACCATATATTTT.

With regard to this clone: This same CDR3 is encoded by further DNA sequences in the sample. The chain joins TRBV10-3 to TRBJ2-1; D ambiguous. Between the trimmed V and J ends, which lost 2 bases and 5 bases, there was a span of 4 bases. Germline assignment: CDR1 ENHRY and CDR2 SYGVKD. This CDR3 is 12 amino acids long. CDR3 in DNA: TGTGCCATCAGTGAGCGGGACAATGAGCAGTTCTTC. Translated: CAISERDNEQFF.

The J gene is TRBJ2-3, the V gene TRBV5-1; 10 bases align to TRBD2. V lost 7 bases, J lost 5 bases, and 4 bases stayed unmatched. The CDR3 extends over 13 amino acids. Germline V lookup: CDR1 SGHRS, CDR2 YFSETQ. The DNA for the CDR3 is TGCGCCAGCGAAGCGGGGGGGCAAGATACGCAGTATTTT. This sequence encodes CASEAGGQDTQYF.

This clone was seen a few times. In nucleotides, the CDR3 is TGCGCCAGCAGCCAAGAATCTTACCCCAGGGAAAAACTGTTTTTT. Its protein product is CASSQESYPREKLFF. The chain couples TRBV4-3 to TRBJ1-4; D call uncertain. V was cut by 0 bases and J by 8 bases, with 13 bases left in between. In germline, CDR1 is LGHNA, CDR2 YSLEER. This CDR3 contains 15 residues.

CDR3 sequence (DNA): TGTGCCAGCAGCTCCCCAAAGGGACAGAACTATGGCTACACCTTC. Translation gives CASSSPKGQNYGYTF. The chain links TRBV7-8 to TRBJ1-2; 7 bases line up with TRBD1. CDR1 SGHVS and CDR2 FQNEAQ come from the germline V gene. The CDR3 is 15 amino acids. V dropped 4 bases and J dropped 2; count of bases not matched to a gene: 7.

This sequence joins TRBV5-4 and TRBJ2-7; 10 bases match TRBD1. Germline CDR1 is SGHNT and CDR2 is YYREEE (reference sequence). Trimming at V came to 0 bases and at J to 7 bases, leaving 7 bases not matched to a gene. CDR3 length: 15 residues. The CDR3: CASSLGRDRGREQYF. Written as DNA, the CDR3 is TGTGCCAGCAGCTTGGGTCGGGACAGGGGTAGGGAGCAGTACTTC.

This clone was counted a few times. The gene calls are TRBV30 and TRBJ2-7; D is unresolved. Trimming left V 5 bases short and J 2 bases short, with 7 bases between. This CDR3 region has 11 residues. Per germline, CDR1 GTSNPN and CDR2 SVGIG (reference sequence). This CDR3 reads CAWSSPYEQYF. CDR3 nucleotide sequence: TGTGCCTGGTCCAGTCCCTACGAGCAGTACTTC.

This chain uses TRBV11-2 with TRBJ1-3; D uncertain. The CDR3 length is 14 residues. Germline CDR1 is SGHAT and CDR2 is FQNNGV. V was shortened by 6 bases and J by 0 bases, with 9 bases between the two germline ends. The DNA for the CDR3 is TGTGCCAGCAGAACGGTCTTCTCTGGAAACACCATATATTTT. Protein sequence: CASRTVFSGNTIYF. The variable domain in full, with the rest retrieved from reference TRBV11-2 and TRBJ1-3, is EAGVAQSPRYKIIEKRQSVAFWCNPISGHATLYWYQQILGQGPKLLIQFQNNGVVDDSQLPKDRFSAERLKGVDSTLKIQPAKLEDSAVYLCASRTVFSGNTIYFGEGSWLTVV.

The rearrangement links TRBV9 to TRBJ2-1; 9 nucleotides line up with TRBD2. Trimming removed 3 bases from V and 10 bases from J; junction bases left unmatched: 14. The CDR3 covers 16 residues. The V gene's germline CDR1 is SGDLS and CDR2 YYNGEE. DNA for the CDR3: TGTGCCAGCAGCGGCCCCGGGACTAGCCGGTCAGAGGAGCAGTTCTTC. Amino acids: CASSGPGTSRSEEQFF.

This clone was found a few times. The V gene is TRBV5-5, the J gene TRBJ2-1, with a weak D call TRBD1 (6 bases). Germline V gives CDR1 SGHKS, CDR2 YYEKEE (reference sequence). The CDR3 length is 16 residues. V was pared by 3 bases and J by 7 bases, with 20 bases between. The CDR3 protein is CASSSGRLAGVNEQFF. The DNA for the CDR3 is TGTGCCAGCAGCTCGGGGAGACTGGCAGGGGTTAATGAGCAGTTCTTC. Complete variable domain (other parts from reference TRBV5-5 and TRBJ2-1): DAGVTQSPTHLIKTRGQQVTLRCSPISGHKSVSWYQQVLGQGPQFIFQYYEKEERGRGNFPDRFSARQFPNYSSELNVNALLLGDSALYLCASSSGRLAGVNEQFFGPGTRLTVL.

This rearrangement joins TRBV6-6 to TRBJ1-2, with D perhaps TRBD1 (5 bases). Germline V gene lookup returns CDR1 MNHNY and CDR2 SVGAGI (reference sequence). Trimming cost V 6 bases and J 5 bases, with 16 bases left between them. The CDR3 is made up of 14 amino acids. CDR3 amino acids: CASSSGSGRYGYTF. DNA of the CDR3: TGTGCCAGCAGCTCAGGGTCCGGGCGATATGGCTACACCTTC.

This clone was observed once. The CDR3, as DNA: TGTGCCAGCAGTGATCACAGGGGTAATTCACCCCTCCACTTT. Translation gives CASSDHRGNSPLHF. V and J are TRBV6-5 and TRBJ1-6; 7 nucleotides agree with TRBD1. Unmatched junction bases numbered 4, after V lost 5 bases and J lost 6 bases. The CDR3 runs to 14 residues. Germline CDR1 MNHEY, CDR2 SVGAGI.

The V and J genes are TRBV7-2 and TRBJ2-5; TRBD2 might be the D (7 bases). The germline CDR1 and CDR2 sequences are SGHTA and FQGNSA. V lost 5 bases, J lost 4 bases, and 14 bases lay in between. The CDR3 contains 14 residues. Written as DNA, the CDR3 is TGTGCCAGCAGCCCTGACGGGGGGCGAGAGACCCAGTACTTC. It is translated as CASSPDGGRETQYF.

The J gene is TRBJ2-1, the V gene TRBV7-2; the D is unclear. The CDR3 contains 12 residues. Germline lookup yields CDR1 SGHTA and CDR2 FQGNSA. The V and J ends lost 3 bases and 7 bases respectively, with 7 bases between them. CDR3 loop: CASSFGWNEQFF. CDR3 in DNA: TGTGCCAGCAGCTTCGGGTGGAATGAGCAGTTCTTC. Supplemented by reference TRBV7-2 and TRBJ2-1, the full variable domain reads GAGVSQSPSNKVTEKGKDVELRCDPISGHTALYWYRQSLGQGLEFLIYFQGNSAPDKSGLPSDRFSAERTGGSVSTLTIQRTQQEDSAVYLCASSFGWNEQFFGPGTRLTVL.

CDR3 loop: CASSLLAANYGYTF. CDR3 DNA sequence: TGTGCCAGCAGCTTATTGGCGGCGAACTATGGCTACACCTTC. V usage is TRBV7-9 and J usage is TRBJ1-2; unclear D gene. Trimming stripped 2 bases from V and 2 bases from J, with 9 bases between. This CDR3 contains 14 residues. CDR1 is SEHNR, CDR2 FQNEAQ, per germline (reference sequence).

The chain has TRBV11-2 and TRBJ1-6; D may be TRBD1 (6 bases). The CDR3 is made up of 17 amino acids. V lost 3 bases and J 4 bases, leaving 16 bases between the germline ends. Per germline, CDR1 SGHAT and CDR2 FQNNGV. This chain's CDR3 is CASSFPPGTPYNSPLHF. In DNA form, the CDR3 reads TGTGCCAGCAGCTTTCCACCCGGGACACCTTATAATTCACCCCTCCACTTT.

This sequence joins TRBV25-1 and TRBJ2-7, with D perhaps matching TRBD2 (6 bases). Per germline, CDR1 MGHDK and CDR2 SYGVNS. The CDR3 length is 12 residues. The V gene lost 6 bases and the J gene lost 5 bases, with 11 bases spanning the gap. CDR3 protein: CASRRDFHEQYF. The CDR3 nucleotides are TGTGCCAGCAGAAGGGACTTCCACGAGCAGTACTTC.

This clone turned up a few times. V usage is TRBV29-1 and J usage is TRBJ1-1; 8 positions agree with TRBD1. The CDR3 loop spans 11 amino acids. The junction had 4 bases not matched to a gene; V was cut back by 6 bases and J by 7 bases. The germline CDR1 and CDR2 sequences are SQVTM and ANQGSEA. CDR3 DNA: TGCAGCGTGAACAGGGGGAATGAAGCTTTCTTT. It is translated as CSVNRGNEAFF.

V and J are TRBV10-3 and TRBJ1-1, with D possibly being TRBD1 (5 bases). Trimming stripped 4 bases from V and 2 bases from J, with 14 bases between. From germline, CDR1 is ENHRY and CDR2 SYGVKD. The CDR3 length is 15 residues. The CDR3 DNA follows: TGTGCCATCAGTGCTTCTAGGGGCCTTAACACTGAAGCTTTCTTT. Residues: CAISASRGLNTEAFF.

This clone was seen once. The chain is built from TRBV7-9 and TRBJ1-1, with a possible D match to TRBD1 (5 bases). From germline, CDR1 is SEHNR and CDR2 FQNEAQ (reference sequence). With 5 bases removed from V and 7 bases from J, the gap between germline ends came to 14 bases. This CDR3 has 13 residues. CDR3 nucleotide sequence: TGTGCCAGCAGCCCATACCGGGACTTTGAAGCTTTCTTT. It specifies CASSPYRDFEAFF.

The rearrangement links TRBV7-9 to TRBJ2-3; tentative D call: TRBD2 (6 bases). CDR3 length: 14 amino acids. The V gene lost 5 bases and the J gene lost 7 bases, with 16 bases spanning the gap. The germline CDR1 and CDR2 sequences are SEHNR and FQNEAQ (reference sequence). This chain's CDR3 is CASSPEGLRYTQYF. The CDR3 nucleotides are TGTGCCAGCAGCCCGGAGGGTTTGCGTTATACGCAGTATTTT.

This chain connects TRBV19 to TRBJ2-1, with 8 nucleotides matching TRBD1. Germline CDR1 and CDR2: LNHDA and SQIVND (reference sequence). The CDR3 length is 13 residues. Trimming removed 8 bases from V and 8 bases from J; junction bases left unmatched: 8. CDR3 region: CASDRGPTDEQFF. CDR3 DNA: TGTGCCAGTGACAGGGGACCTACCGATGAGCAGTTCTTC.

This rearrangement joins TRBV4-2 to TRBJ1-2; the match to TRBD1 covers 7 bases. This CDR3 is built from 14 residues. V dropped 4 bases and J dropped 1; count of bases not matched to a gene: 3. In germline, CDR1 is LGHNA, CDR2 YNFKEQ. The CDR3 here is CASSPGDSNYGYTF. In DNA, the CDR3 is TGTGCCAGCAGCCCCGGGGACAGTAACTATGGCTACACCTTC.

The CDR3: CASSLMAAAFSGNTIYF. The CDR3 DNA is TGTGCCAGCAGCTTAATGGCGGCCGCGTTCTCTGGAAACACCATATATTTT. The chain is built from TRBV7-2 and TRBJ1-3; D call uncertain. Germline V gene sequence: CDR1 SGHTA, CDR2 FQGNSA. V was clipped by 2 bases and J by 0 bases, with 14 bases between them. The CDR3 sequence is 17 residues long. Variable domain in full (rest from reference TRBV7-2 and TRBJ1-3): GAGVSQSPSNKVTEKGKDVELRCDPISGHTALYWYRQSLGQGLEFLIYFQGNSAPDKSGLPSDRFSAERTGGSVSTLTIQRTQQEDSAVYLCASSLMAAAFSGNTIYFGEGSWLTVV.

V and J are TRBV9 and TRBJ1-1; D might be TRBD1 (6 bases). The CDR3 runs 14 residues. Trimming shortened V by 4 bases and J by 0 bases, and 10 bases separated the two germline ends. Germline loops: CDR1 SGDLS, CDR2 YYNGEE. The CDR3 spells CASSLGQMNTEAFF. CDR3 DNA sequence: TGTGCCAGCAGCCTAGGACAGATGAACACTGAAGCTTTCTTT.